These 21 T cell receptor beta chains were sequenced from one sample in a study of beta chain bispecific antibodies for T cell cancers. The antigens for these receptors are not known. Each CDR3 protein gets one entry after TCRdb re-called the 5' RACE reads with MiXCR. The repertoire holds about 18,000 distinct CDR3 sequences, with about 1.9% as singletons. Whole-study results and caveats: In these mixed samples, most targeted TRBV reads derived from the leukemia cell line.

T cells were expanded from blood mononuclear cells for around three days with anti-CD3 OKT3 or CD3/CD28 beads. Sequencing was performed on healthy donor T cells cultured with leukemia cells. These receptors all come from a human donor in good health. Some clones in this sample may be carry-over from other donors' samples.

This clonotype has a count of ten or more. V and J are TRBV7-8 and TRBJ2-4; D unclear. CDR3 length: 15 residues. CDR1 SGHVS and CDR2 FQNEAQ come from the germline V gene. The germline V and J ends were trimmed by 0 bases and 2 bases, with 8 bases remaining between them. CDR3 sequence reads: CASSLALVTKNIQYF. In DNA, the CDR3 is TGTGCCAGCAGCTTAGCTCTGGTGACCAAAAACATTCAGTACTTC.

The table lists this clonotype with many counts. The CDR3 sequence: CASKRGVDQETQYF. The CDR3 coding sequence is TGTGCCAGCAAGCGGGGGGTCGACCAAGAGACCCAGTACTTC. The chain joins TRBV19 to TRBJ2-5; 9 bases are shared with TRBD2. Germline loops: CDR1 LNHDA, CDR2 SQIVND (reference sequence). V shed 9 bases, J shed 0 bases, and the junction held 5 bases outside the gene matches. The CDR3 covers 14 residues.

This clonotype was seen at least ten times. The chain carries TRBV20-1 and TRBJ2-5; 10 bases align to TRBD2. This CDR3 has 14 amino acids. The junction had 8 bases not matched to a gene; V was cut back by 5 bases and J by 5 bases. Germline V CDR1 and CDR2: DFQATT, SNEGSKA (reference sequence). The CDR3 bases are TGCAGTGCTGAATCTAGCGGGGGTTTGGAGACCCAGTACTTC. This sequence encodes CSAESSGGLETQYF.

This clonotype was seen ten or more times. The chain joins TRBV5-1 to TRBJ2-1; D possibly matches TRBD1 or TRBD2 (6 bases each). Trimming stripped 5 bases from V and 0 bases from J, with 9 bases between. CDR1 and CDR2 (germline): SGHRS, YFSETQ. This CDR3 has 14 residues. DNA for the CDR3: TGCGCCAGCAGAGGGGGGAGCTCCTACAATGAGCAGTTCTTC. This gives the protein CASRGGSSYNEQFF.

This clonotype was counted ten times or more. The CDR3 coding sequence is TGTGCCATCAGTGAGTCTACTCTATCGTTGGTTTCTGACAGATCCTACGAGCAGTACTTC. It is translated as CAISESTLSLVSDRSYEQYF. The V call is TRBV10-3, the J call TRBJ2-7, with D tentatively TRBD1 (5 bases). Trimming took off 0 bases at V and 1 base at J, with 25 bases between the two ends. The CDR3 is 20 residues long. Germline values: CDR1 ENHRY, CDR2 SYGVKD.

This clonotype was counted ten times or more. The chain is built from TRBV20-1 and TRBJ1-2; weak D call: TRBD1 (6 bases). V gave up 3 bases and J gave up 8 bases, with 16 bases separating them. The CDR3 consists of 13 residues. Germline values: CDR1 DFQATT, CDR2 SNEGSKA (reference sequence). The CDR3 DNA sequence: TGCAGTGCTAGGGAGACAGGCGATCTGGGCTACACCTTC. This sequence encodes CSARETGDLGYTF.

By share, this clonotype counts as medium-sized. This sequence joins TRBV5-1 and TRBJ2-7, with TRBD1 as a possible D gene (5 bases). Trimming took off 6 bases at V and 1 base at J, with 11 bases between the two ends. CDR3 size: 13 residues. Germline CDR1 and CDR2: SGHRS and YFSETQ. The CDR3 loop reads CASTPTESYEQYF. The CDR3 bases are TGCGCCAGCACCCCGACAGAATCCTACGAGCAGTACTTC.

By its share, this clonotype is medium-sized. V gene TRBV5-1 combines with J gene TRBJ2-2, with D possibly matching TRBD2 (6 bases). Germline V gene sequence: CDR1 SGHRS, CDR2 YFSETQ. The CDR3 runs to 16 residues. Trimming removed 4 bases at V and 7 bases at J, with 20 bases between. Written as DNA, the CDR3 is TGCGCCAGCAGCCCACAGGCCTACGGGGAGGTCGGGGAGCTGTTTTTT. The encoded protein is CASSPQAYGEVGELFF.

This clonotype has a count of ten or more. The chain carries TRBV4-2 and TRBJ2-3; maybe TRBD2 (5 bases). This CDR3 has 15 amino acids. V lost 0 bases, J lost 2 bases, and 9 bases lay in between. Germline V gene lookup returns CDR1 LGHNA and CDR2 YNFKEQ. DNA for the CDR3: TGTGCCAGCAGCCAAGAAGACTATTACACAGATACGCAGTATTTT. Translation: CASSQEDYYTDTQYF.

The J gene is TRBJ1-5, the V gene TRBV19; 8 bases map to TRBD1. The CDR3 runs 13 residues. Germline V lookup: CDR1 LNHDA, CDR2 SQIVND (reference sequence). V was pared by 6 bases and J by 6 bases, with 4 bases of the junction left unmatched. The CDR3 here is CASSGQGGQPQHF. The CDR3 region has the DNA TGTGCCAGTAGCGGACAGGGCGGTCAGCCCCAGCATTTT. Variable domain in full (rest from reference TRBV19 and TRBJ1-5): DGGITQSPKYLFRKEGQNVTLSCEQNLNHDAMYWYRQDPGQGLRLIYYSQIVNDFQKGDIAEGYSVSREKKESFPLTVTSAQKNPTAFYLCASSGQGGQPQHFGDGTRLSIL.

In its sample, this clonotype was seen many times. The chain is built from TRBV19 and TRBJ1-1; D unresolved. The CDR3 spans 15 residues. Trimming pared 6 bases from V and 1 base from J, leaving 15 bases between. Germline lookup yields CDR1 LNHDA and CDR2 SQIVND (reference sequence). The CDR3 sequence is CASRRKTDANTEAFF. The CDR3 DNA sequence: TGTGCCAGTAGAAGGAAGACGGACGCGAACACTGAAGCTTTCTTT.

This clonotype showed up many times. The chain carries TRBV30 and TRBJ2-2; no reliable D call. V dropped 0 bases and J dropped 7 bases, with 9 bases sitting between them. The CDR3 extends over 13 amino acids. Germline CDR1 and CDR2: GTSNPN and SVGIG (reference sequence). In nucleotides, the CDR3 is TGTGCCTGGAGTGTCGCAGCGATCGGGGAGCTGTTTTTT. This encodes CAWSVAAIGELFF.

This clonotype was recorded many times. This rearrangement joins TRBV20-1 to TRBJ1-4; possibly TRBD1 for D (5 bases). V was shortened by 0 bases and J by 8 bases, with 13 bases between the two germline ends. The CDR3 consists of 14 residues. Germline values: CDR1 DFQATT, CDR2 SNEGSKA (reference sequence). CDR3 in amino acids: CSAREGIKGEKLFF. Here the CDR3 DNA reads TGCAGTGCTAGAGAGGGCATTAAGGGGGAAAAACTGTTTTTT.

This clonotype appeared many times. CDR3 DNA sequence: TGTGCCAGCAGTTTAGATTCGGACGGATGGTATAATTCACCCCTCCACTTT. Its translation: CASSLDSDGWYNSPLHF. The J gene is TRBJ1-6, the V gene TRBV12-3 or TRBV12-4; D ambiguous. This CDR3 comprises 17 residues. V shed 1 base and J shed 4 bases, with 14 bases lying between them.

This clonotype was recorded many times. This rearrangement joins TRBV13 to TRBJ2-3, with TRBD2 matching 8 bases. The CDR3 is 14 amino acids. The V gene end was trimmed by 8 bases and the J gene end by 1 base; junction bases not matched to a gene: 5. Germline values: CDR1 PRHDT, CDR2 FYEKMQ (reference sequence). CDR3 loop: CASAGAGGTDTQYF. The CDR3 DNA follows: TGTGCCAGCGCTGGAGCGGGGGGCACAGATACGCAGTATTTT.

This clonotype was recorded at least ten times. The V and J genes are TRBV7-9 and TRBJ2-5; 8 positions agree with TRBD1. The germline V gene encodes CDR1 SEHNR and CDR2 FQNEAQ (reference sequence). V shed 1 base, J shed 1 base, and the junction held 2 bases outside the gene matches. The CDR3 consists of 15 residues. The CDR3 coding sequence is TGTGCCAGCAGCTTAGGGACAGGGCGCCAAGAGACCCAGTACTTC. This encodes CASSLGTGRQETQYF. Full variable domain (rest looked up from reference TRBV7-9 and TRBJ2-5): DTGVSQNPRHKITKRGQNVTFRCDPISEHNRLYWYRQTLGQGPEFLTYFQNEAQLEKSRLLSDRFSAERPKGSFSTLEIQRTEQGDSAMYLCASSLGTGRQETQYFGPGTRLLVL.

V and J are TRBV19 and TRBJ1-2; D is undetermined. This CDR3 comprises 15 residues. V was cut by 3 bases and J by 3 bases, with 14 bases left in between. Germline V gene lookup returns CDR1 LNHDA and CDR2 SQIVND (reference sequence). CDR3 sequence reads: CASSIPEETYYGYTF. The CDR3 coding sequence is TGTGCCAGTAGTATTCCTGAGGAGACGTACTATGGCTACACCTTC.

This clonotype was detected many times. The chain carries TRBV4-1 and TRBJ1-1, with D possibly matching TRBD1 (5 bases). The CDR3 runs to 16 residues. With 0 bases removed from V and 0 bases from J, the gap between germline ends came to 11 bases. Germline-derived CDR1 and CDR2 are MGHRA and YSYEKL. Here the CDR3 DNA reads TGCGCCAGCAGCCAAGATGGGGCAGGCTTGAACACTGAAGCTTTCTTT. Amino acid sequence: CASSQDGAGLNTEAFF.

This clonotype has a handful of counts. V and J are TRBV5-1 and TRBJ2-1, with 9 positions matching TRBD1. From germline, CDR1 is SGHRS and CDR2 YFSETQ. V was clipped by 3 bases and J by 7 bases; unmatched bases: 11. The CDR3 covers 16 residues. DNA of the CDR3: TGCGCCAGCAGCTATACACCCGGGACAGGGTCGAATGAGCAGTTCTTC. Amino acids: CASSYTPGTGSNEQFF.

This clonotype was picked up many times. CDR3 DNA sequence: TGTTATAGGACAGGGATTGGGGAGACCCAGTACTTC. Translation gives CYRTGIGETQYF. V usage is TRBV7-9 and J usage is TRBJ2-5, with 8 bases identical to TRBD1. This CDR3 has 12 amino acids. Per the germline V gene, CDR1 is SEHNR and CDR2 is FQNEAQ (reference sequence).

Many counts were recorded for this clonotype. The rearrangement links TRBV6-5 to TRBJ1-4; no firm D call. Trimming pared 11 bases from V and 3 bases from J, leaving 16 bases between. Germline V gene lookup returns CDR1 MNHEY and CDR2 SVGAGI. The CDR3 has 14 amino acids. The CDR3 loop is CAVRSRSSNEKLFF. Here the CDR3 DNA reads TGTGCCGTCCGGAGTCGAAGTTCTAATGAAAAACTGTTTTTT.